This T cell receptor beta chain emerged from a study of technical replicates of blood from a handful of donors (dated by TCRdb to about 2017). The CDR1 and CDR2 encoded by the germline V gene are SGHRS and YFSETQ. V is cut by 4 bases and J by 2 bases, and the space between the germline ends is 12 bases. The CDR3 covers 14 residues, taking in both the cysteine and the phenylalanine. Just CDR3 DNA is preserved here, 42 bases in frame from base 1. Comment on this clone: Which antigen it targets is not known. The sample holds no much larger clone one base away, and base qualities are not on file.

Receptors were amplified or captured by the immunoSEQ multiplex PCR assay. TCRdb carries this immuneACCESS record with in-frame sequences only. Its versions omit some clonotypes, under half of them owing to an unresolved V gene in the studies checked, with the rest unexplained. The sample table shows 60,000 or so clones, and around 87% are seen once. Of the sample, roughly 5.2% falls within the top ten clones. The chain joins TRBV5-1 to TRBJ2-5; a tentative D match to TRBD1 spans 6 bases. The specimen was PBMCs. The receptor's source is a human donor in good health. Some clones in this sample may be carry-over from other donors' samples. The encoded CDR3 is CASSPGTLQETQYF. The sequence in DNA is TGCGCCAGCAGCCCCGGGACACTACAAGAGACCCAGTACTTC.